One and the same sample provided the 19 T cell receptor beta chains below, sequenced in a study of T cells in women clearing cervical HPV infection. Generated by immunoSEQ multiplex PCR, the TCRdb table keeps only in-frame clones and is missing some. Recorded for this sample: about 20,000 clones. Input material: blood buffy coat. Receptors originate from a woman between 18 and 70 years old with a cervical HPV16 infection that either progressed to CIN3+ or cleared (not recorded which).

In regard to this clone: The read gets to within 3 residues of the CDR3 end, and the germline J gene fills in the rest. This rearrangement joins TRBV7-9 to TRBJ2-4, with TRBD1 as a possible D gene (6 bases). Germline CDR1 is SEHNR and CDR2 is FQNEAQ (reference sequence). The CDR3 has 13 residues. The CDR3 loop is CASSLGTAYGQYF. The sequenced CDR3 bases are TGTGCCAGCAGCTTAGGGACAGCCTATGGT.

On this clone: The read halts 3 residues ahead of the CDR3 end, with the missing end drawn from the germline J gene. This chain joins TRBV6-4 and TRBJ1-6; weak D call: TRBD1 (5 bases). Germline CDR1 and CDR2: MRHNA and SNTAGT. The germline V and J ends were trimmed by 2 bases and 11 bases, with 10 bases remaining between them. The CDR3 is 13 residues long. The CDR3 loop is CASSDGRAAPLHF. Partial CDR3 DNA: TGTGCCAGCAGTGACGGCAGGGCCGCACCC.

A remark on this clone: The read ends 3 residues early relative to the CDR3; the germline J gene fills the gap. This chain joins TRBV20-1 and TRBJ2-7; TRBD2 aligns across 10 bases. After removal of 0 bases from V and 4 bases from J, the junction contained 9 bases not matched to a gene. Germline CDR1 DFQATT, CDR2 SNEGSKA (reference sequence). CDR3 length: 16 amino acids. CDR3: CSAREVPGTSVYEQYF. CDR3 DNA (partial): TGCAGTGCTAGAGAAGTACCCGGGACTAGCGTATACGAG.

Concerning this clone: The read ends 3 residues early relative to the CDR3; the germline J gene fills the gap. The genes are TRBV24-1 and TRBJ2-3, with D possibly being TRBD1 (7 bases). This CDR3 comprises 14 residues. V shed 9 bases and J shed 3 bases, with 15 bases lying between them. Germline CDR1 KGHDR, CDR2 SFDVKD. CDR3 protein: CATQPAGGTDTQYF. The CDR3 bases that were read are TGTGCCACCCAGCCGGCAGGGGGGACAGATACG.

Regarding this clone: The read falls 3 residues short of the CDR3 end, and the missing part is taken from the germline J gene. The chain joins TRBV6-1 to TRBJ2-1; 11 bases are a match to TRBD2. The V and J ends lost 4 bases and 5 bases, in that order; junction bases with no gene match: 7. The germline gives CDR1 MNHNS, CDR2 SASEGT. The CDR3 spans 16 residues. CDR3 sequence: CASSGPLAGGNNEQFF. The covered CDR3 bases are TGTGCCAGCAGTGGACCTCTAGCGGGGGGTAACAATGAG.

As concerns this clone: The read is 3 residues too short to cover the CDR3 end, so that end is filled in from the germline J gene. V gene TRBV19 combines with J gene TRBJ1-2; D is possibly TRBD1 (6 bases). Looked up from germline, CDR1 is LNHDA and CDR2 is SQIVND (reference sequence). CDR3 length: 13 residues. CDR3 bases read: TGTGCCAGTAGTTCAGGGGAGAGGAACGAC. This encodes CASSSGERND. The CDR3 in full is CASSSGERNDYTF. Full variable domain (missing parts from reference TRBV19 and TRBJ1-2): DGGITQSPKYLFRKEGQNVTLSCEQNLNHDAMYWYRQDPGQGLRLIYYSQIVNDFQKGDIAEGYSVSREKKESFPLTVTSAQKNPTAFYLCASSSGERNDYTFGSGTRLTVV.

Regarding this clone: Read data end 3 residues before the CDR3 end; the end is taken from the germline J gene. This chain joins TRBV2 and TRBJ2-5; a possible D gene is TRBD1 (6 bases). This CDR3 comprises 14 residues. Trimming took off 8 bases at V and 4 bases at J, with 17 bases between the two ends. Germline-derived CDR1 and CDR2 are SNHLY and FYNNEI. The CDR3 here is CASLGQYNPETQYF. CDR3 bases read: TGTGCCAGCCTTGGACAGTACAATCCAGAGACC.

To note about this clone: The missing CDR3 end, 3 residues past where the read stops, is filled in from the germline J gene. The chain joins TRBV2 to TRBJ1-5; the D gene is possibly TRBD1 (5 bases). This CDR3 spans 15 amino acids. Germline CDR1 reads SNHLY; CDR2 reads FYNNEI. The ends were cut back, 5 bases at V and 0 bases at J, with 11 bases in the middle. Here the CDR3 reads CASSQGGDSNQPQHF. The covered CDR3 bases are TGTGCCAGCAGTCAAGGAGGGGATAGCAATCAGCCC. Variable domain in full (rest from reference TRBV2 and TRBJ1-5): EPEVTQTPSHQVTQMGQEVILRCVPISNHLYFYWYRQILGQKVEFLVSFYNNEISEKSEIFDDQFSVERPDGSNFTLKIRSTKLEDSAMYFCASSQGGDSNQPQHFGDGTRLSIL.

The DNA read from the CDR3 is TGTGCTAGTGGTTTAAGTGGGAATACTCAGGGCCATGGCCCA. Protein: CASGLSGNTQGHGP. The full-length CDR3 reads as CASGLSGNTQGHGPAFF. The chain uses TRBV12-5 and TRBJ1-1; TRBD1 might be the D (5 bases). The CDR3 is cut off 3 residues early in the read; its end comes from the germline J gene. The germline V gene has CDR1 LGHNT and CDR2 FRNRAP. This CDR3 is built from 17 residues.

In regard to this clone: The read stops 3 residues short of the end of the CDR3; the missing end is completed from the germline J gene. The same CDR3 arises from other DNA sequences in this sample as well. The gene calls are TRBV5-1 and TRBJ1-2; 8 bases are a match to TRBD1. Germline V gene data show CDR1 as SGHRS and CDR2 as YFSETQ. The trim removed 4 bases at V and 4 bases at J, leaving 6 bases unmatched. CDR3 length: 14 residues. CDR3: CASSKDREAYGYTF. The DNA read from the CDR3 is TGCGCCAGCAGCAAGGACAGGGAAGCCTATGGC.

Concerning this clone itself: The read gets to within 3 residues of the CDR3 end, and the germline J gene fills in the rest. The chain couples TRBV10-3 to TRBJ1-4; 7 positions agree with TRBD1. The germline gives CDR1 ENHRY, CDR2 SYGVKD. The V and J ends lost 2 bases and 4 bases, in that order; junction bases with no gene match: 1. This CDR3 is 14 amino acids long. The CDR3 sequence: CAISEGTVNEKLFF. The CDR3 bases that were read are TGTGCCATCAGTGAGGGGACAGTTAATGAAAAA.

With regard to this clone: The CDR3 end falls 3 residues outside the read, so it is completed with the germline J gene. The V gene is TRBV18, the J gene TRBJ1-4; tentatively, D is TRBD1 (6 bases). The CDR3 extends over 15 amino acids. Per germline, CDR1 KGHSH and CDR2 LQKENI. With 0 bases removed from V and 6 bases from J, the gap between germline ends came to 11 bases. CDR3 in amino acids: CASSPPQGSYEKLFF. The DNA read from the CDR3 is TGTGCCAGCTCACCACCTCAGGGGTCTTATGAAAAA.

As regards this clone: Read data end 3 residues before the CDR3 end; the end is taken from the germline J gene. The gene calls are TRBV29-1 and TRBJ2-1; 13 positions match TRBD2. Germline values: CDR1 SQVTM, CDR2 ANQGSEA. CDR3 length: 14 amino acids. The V and J ends lost 1 base and 9 bases, in that order; junction bases with no gene match: 3. Incomplete CDR3 DNA: TGCAGCGTTGAAGGGACTAGCGGGAGTAGTGAG. Its protein is CSVEGTSGSSE. The CDR3 as a whole reads CSVEGTSGSSEQFF.

On this clone itself: With the read ending 3 residues before the CDR3 end, the germline J gene is used to fill in that end. V usage is TRBV5-1 and J usage is TRBJ2-3; D remains unclear. Germline V CDR1 and CDR2: SGHRS, YFSETQ. The CDR3 length is 14 residues. The germline V and J ends were trimmed by 0 bases and 4 bases, with 9 bases remaining between them. The CDR3 loop reads CASSLVQVADTQYF. Partial CDR3 DNA: TGCGCCAGCAGCTTGGTTCAGGTGGCAGATACG.

Its frequency marks this clone as medium-sized. The CDR3 end is not reached by the read, which stops 3 residues before it; the germline J gene fills it in. The chain combines TRBV29-1 with TRBJ1-4, with 7 bases that match TRBD1. The germline gives CDR1 SQVTM, CDR2 ANQGSEA. V dropped 0 bases and J dropped 8; count of bases not matched to a gene: 9. There are 15 residues in the CDR3. The CDR3 reads CSVEDLRQGAEKLFF. The CDR3 DNA, read in part, is TGCAGCGTTGAAGATCTTAGACAGGGTGCGGAAAAA.

On this clone itself: The sequence runs out 3 residues before the end of the CDR3; the remainder is reconstructed from the germline J gene. V usage is TRBV19 and J usage is TRBJ2-2, with D possibly TRBD1 on 5 matching bases. This CDR3 has 15 residues. CDR1 LNHDA and CDR2 SQIVND come from the germline V gene (reference sequence). The sequenced CDR3 bases are TGTGCCAGTAGTATATTCAGGGCTTCAGGTTCACCG. Translating it yields CASSIFRASGSP. The whole CDR3 region reads CASSIFRASGSPLFF.

Concerning this clone: The read terminates 3 residues ahead of where the CDR3 ends, so the germline J gene completes it. The rearrangement links TRBV7-9 to TRBJ1-2; D is perhaps TRBD1 (5 bases). CDR1 is SEHNR, CDR2 FQNEAQ, per germline (reference sequence). The CDR3 length is 15 residues. V shed 0 bases and J shed 1 base, with 9 bases lying between them. CDR3 loop: CASSLALTVNYGYTF. The DNA read from the CDR3 is TGTGCCAGCAGCTTAGCACTGACAGTTAACTATGGC.

With regard to this clone: The read stops 3 residues short of the end of the CDR3; the missing end is completed from the germline J gene. V is TRBV19 and J is TRBJ2-7; D unclear. The germline gives CDR1 LNHDA, CDR2 SQIVND (reference sequence). This CDR3 contains 15 residues. The V end was cut by 5 bases, the J end by 6 bases, with 20 bases between. CDR3: CASSPSTTAVTEQYF. The sequenced CDR3 bases are TGTGCCAGTAGTCCCTCGACAACCGCAGTTACCGAG.

As regards this clone: The read stops 3 residues short of the end of the CDR3; the missing end is completed from the germline J gene. The gene calls are TRBV19 and TRBJ1-3; no clear D gene. This CDR3 spans 12 amino acids. CDR1 LNHDA and CDR2 SQIVND come from the germline V gene (reference sequence). Deletions cut 10 bases from V and 8 bases from J, with 15 bases between. The sequenced CDR3 bases are TGTGCCACCAATAGCCCGGCGGACACC. Amino acid sequence: CATNSPADT. The entire CDR3 reads CATNSPADTIYF.